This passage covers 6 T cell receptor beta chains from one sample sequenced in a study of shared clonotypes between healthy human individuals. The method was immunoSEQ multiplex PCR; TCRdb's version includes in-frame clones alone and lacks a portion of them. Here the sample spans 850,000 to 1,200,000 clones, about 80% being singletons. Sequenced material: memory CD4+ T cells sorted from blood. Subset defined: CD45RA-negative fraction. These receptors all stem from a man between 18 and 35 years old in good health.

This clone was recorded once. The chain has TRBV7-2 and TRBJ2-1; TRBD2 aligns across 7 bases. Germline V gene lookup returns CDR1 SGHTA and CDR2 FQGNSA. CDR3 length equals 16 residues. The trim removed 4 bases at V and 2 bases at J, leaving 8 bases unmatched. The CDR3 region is CASSSSGDPTYNEQFF. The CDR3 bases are TGTGCCAGCAGCTCCAGCGGGGACCCCACCTACAATGAGCAGTTCTTC.

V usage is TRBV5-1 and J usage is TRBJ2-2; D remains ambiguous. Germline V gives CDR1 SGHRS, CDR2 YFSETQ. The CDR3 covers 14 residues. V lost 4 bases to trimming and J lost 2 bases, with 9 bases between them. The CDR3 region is CASSREPNTGELFF. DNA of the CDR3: TGCGCCAGCAGCAGGGAACCCAACACCGGGGAGCTGTTTTTT.

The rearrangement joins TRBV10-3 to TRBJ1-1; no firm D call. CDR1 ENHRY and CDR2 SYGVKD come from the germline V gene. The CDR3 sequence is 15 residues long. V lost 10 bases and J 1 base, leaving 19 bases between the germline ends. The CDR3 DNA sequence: TGTGCCACCGAAGCCGGATCCGGCCGGAACACTGAAGCTTTCTTT. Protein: CATEAGSGRNTEAFF.

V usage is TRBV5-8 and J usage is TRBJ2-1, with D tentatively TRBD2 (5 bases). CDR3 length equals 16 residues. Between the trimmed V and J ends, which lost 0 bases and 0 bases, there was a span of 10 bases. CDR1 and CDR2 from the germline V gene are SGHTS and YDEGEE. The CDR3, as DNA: TGTGCCAGCAGCTTGGATCGGGGAGACTCCTACAATGAGCAGTTCTTC. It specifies CASSLDRGDSYNEQFF.

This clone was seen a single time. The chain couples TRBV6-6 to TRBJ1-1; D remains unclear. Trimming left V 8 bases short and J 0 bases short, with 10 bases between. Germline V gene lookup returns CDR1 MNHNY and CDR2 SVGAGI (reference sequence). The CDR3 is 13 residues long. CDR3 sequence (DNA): TGTGCCAGCCGAGGACCGATGAACACTGAAGCTTTCTTT. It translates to CASRGPMNTEAFF.

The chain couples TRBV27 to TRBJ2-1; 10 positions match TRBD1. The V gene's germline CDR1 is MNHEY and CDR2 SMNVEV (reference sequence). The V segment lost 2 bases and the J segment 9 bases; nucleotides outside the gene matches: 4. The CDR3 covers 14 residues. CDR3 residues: CASSLGTGVGEQFF. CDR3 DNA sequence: TGTGCCAGCAGTTTAGGGACAGGGGTTGGTGAGCAGTTCTTC.